This T cell receptor beta chain was captured in a study of cytomegalovirus exposure and HLA in healthy donors (dated by TCRdb to 2017 to 2019). With respect to the entire study: An earlier analysis of some 550 of the donors reported roughly 300 Gb of sequence data and some 100 million unique TCR beta sequences from some 180 million T cells. An early release covering about 600 HLA-typed donors comprised about 290 gigabases of sequencing data and around 80 million unique TCR sequences. Among the roughly 400 genotyped donors, approximately 76% belonged to the genetic ancestry cluster associated with self-reported Caucasian donors. The study aimed to test whether signatures of past pathogen exposure could be identified by cataloging public T cell receptors. The study profiled the T cell repertoires of some 610 subjects by immunosequencing and related them to cytomegalovirus serostatus. A separate validation cohort of some 130 different subjects was used in addition to the approximately 700-subject first cohort. To predict cytomegalovirus infection status, the study brought together high-throughput TCR immunosequencing, statistical association of individual TCRs with disease status, and machine learning. A later analysis re-analyzed previously published TCR beta repertoires from 600 to 850 donors and added high-resolution HLA genotyping to study TCR occurrence patterns. Rather than drawing on any new phenotypic data, the later analysis identified candidate immune exposures from TCR beta sequences and the way those sequences occurred across donors. To decide whether each TCR beta V gene segment behaved as functional or pseudogenic, an earlier analysis of some 570 of the donors relied on high-throughput TCR beta sequencing. Donor age, sex, ethnicity and CMV serostatus were compiled together with the repertoire data. A later genetic analysis used genome-wide SNP genotypes for about three fifths of the 666 donors, treating that subset as a discovery cohort. Every discovery cohort repertoire had been produced on one sequencing platform. Class I and class II HLA loci were covered by the typing at four-digit resolution. The number of typed donors differed by locus: 629-630 for A, B, C, DRB1 and DQB1; 500 to 550 for DQA1; 600 to 610 for DPA1; and some 430 for DPB1. A few DR-DQ haplotypes were treated as single units for association and clustering because of strong linkage in the cohort. On average, approximately 250,000 unique TCR beta nucleotide sequences were sequenced per donor among a few hundred genotyped donors of the cohort, with roughly 20% of those sequences being non-productive.

In total, 500 to 700 healthy bone marrow donors made up the cohort. Cohort members were all nominally healthy when sampled, although unrecorded immune exposures were likely present. The donor tested CMV seronegative, placing the donor among the 350 or so seronegative members of the cohort. A peripheral blood sample was collected from each donor, and TCR beta sequencing was performed on peripheral blood mononuclear cells. The Qiagen DNeasy Blood Extraction Kit was used to extract genomic DNA from the blood cell samples. From cysteine to phenylalanine, the CDR3 is 16 amino acids long. This entry keeps only the CDR3 DNA: 48 bases, framed from base 1. V sheds 8 bases and J sheds 7 bases, leaving 23 bases between their ends. CDR1 and CDR2, per the germline V gene (reference sequence), are MNHEY and SMNVEV. A word on this clone: Which antigen it targets is not known. No base quality values were provided; no much bigger clone lies one nucleotide off.

On the study overall, not on this receptor specifically: When HLA alleles, especially DR and DQ, strongly co-occurred, attributing TCR associations to individual alleles was difficult. Roughly uniform sequencing depth across donors was assumed in presence/absence analyses, although this assumption may not hold. Some IMGT-functional V segments, including TRBV6-2 and TRBV6-3, could not be told apart with the 87-base-pair reads, so those segments were excluded. A later analysis associated about 17,000 TCR beta sequences with specific HLA alleles at a false discovery rate of 0.05. Compared with the approximately 670-donor mean, donors in an Asian-associated ancestry cluster had fewer N-insertions in productive TCRs, according to a later genetic analysis. In a later analysis, TCR association rates were found to vary across HLA loci, with the most associated TCRs seen for DRB1 alleles and the fewest for HLA-C alleles. A further reported finding was that TCR beta sequences accurately predicted the HLA-A and HLA-B alleles for most subjects in the first cohort. The classifier was reported to diagnose cytomegalovirus status with high specificity and sensitivity in both the original cohort and the validation cohort. Most CMV-associated TCR beta chains appeared to be HLA-restricted in a later analysis, and the HLA associations seemed to be driven largely by CMV exposure. It was suggested by the authors that the approach could potentially be generalized to other disease states and immunological phenotypes. Because HLA typing was unavailable for some donors at each locus, only the typed subset was used in association tests. While some public TCRs were present in many individuals, most TCR sequences turned up only very rarely across donors. A total of 150 to 200 TCR beta chains were listed by the study as associated with cytomegalovirus. Immune exposure information for the cohort was limited to CMV serostatus. A later analysis reported that several top co-occurrence clusters appeared linked to parvovirus B19, influenza, CMV and Epstein-Barr virus. Correlated functional status among segregating V segments might reflect linkage disequilibrium, but an unknown experimental factor could not be ruled out. The earlier analysis of approximately 540 of the donors excluded 15 to 20 rarely observed V segments, including chromosome 9 orphons, because counts were too low. In a later analysis, HLA-associated TCR beta chains showed more clonal expansion and lower generation probabilities than non-associated chains that were equally common. In an earlier analysis of more than 450 of the donors, most TCR beta V segments were observed in productive rearrangements about 87% or about 30% of the time, broadly matching IMGT annotations. The sequencing pipeline was judged likely to have produced a cluster of highly shared sequence variants as a technical artifact. In a later genetic analysis, a missense DCLRE1C variant was associated with V-gene and J-gene trimming of TCR beta chains, and the association was replicated in an independent cohort. Three of the identified cytomegalovirus-associated TCR beta chains were confirmed in vitro to be specific for cytomegalovirus antigens. The cohort was sequenced for TCR beta chains only, and without alpha or paired-chain data the features that could be detected were limited.

The library was made by the immunoSEQ multiplex PCR assay. For the multiplex PCR, a mixture combining 60 forward primers for TCR Vbeta segments and 13 reverse primers for TCR Jbeta segments was used. Amplification of the CDR3 region of rearranged TCR beta genes was performed with a multiplex PCR assay on genomic DNA. Amplified TCR beta libraries were sequenced as 87-base-pair reads on the Illumina HiSeq System. Turning to the authors' computational methods: In a later analysis, some 80 million unique TCR beta chains were counted across the roughly 610 repertoires, and approximately 11 million of these chains were shared by at least two donors. Raw reads were error-corrected and collapsed into unique sequences by a nearest-neighbor algorithm in which closely related sequences were merged to remove PCR and sequencing errors. To assign V, D and J gene segments, CDR3 sequences were aligned to IMGT reference sequences. For a sequence to be retained, a match of at least six nucleotides was required to both a V gene segment and a J gene segment. A rearrangement counted as productive if the CDR3 had no stop codons and remained in frame with V and J, and every other rearrangement counted as non-productive. CDR3 was defined according to IMGT convention as the region running from the second conserved V-encoded cysteine to the conserved J-encoded phenylalanine. In an earlier analysis of 500 to 650 of the donors, sequences lacking an unambiguous match to a single V gene segment were excluded. An earlier analysis of over 450 of the donors classified V segments as functional when productive rearrangements were above 56.7% and as segregating when the standard deviation between donors was above 5%. A statistical classification framework was built for diagnosing cytomegalovirus status from the catalog of TCR beta chain sequences. V and J gene assignment, in a later analysis, came from comparing TCR nucleotide sequences with IMGT/GENE-DB human TR gene sequences. In a later analysis, CDR3 sequences and most-parsimonious VDJ recombination scenarios were assigned using the TCRdist pipeline. In a later analysis, each TCR beta chain was defined by its CDR3 amino acid sequence together with its V-gene family, and reads without a unique V-gene family were excluded. As a way to deal with suspected cross-contamination and a sequencing artifact, a later analysis dropped roughly 600 nucleotide sequences that were highly shared and had low generation probability. In a later analysis, a clonal expansion index for each public chain was calculated from normalized within-repertoire ranks of inferred template counts. In a later analysis, generation probabilities were computed with a VDJ recombination model fitted to out-of-frame rearrangements, and the resulting probabilities were checked against IGoR. A later analysis scored TCR-TCR, TCR-HLA and TCR-CMV co-occurrence with hypergeometric tests, applying a repertoire-size bias correction to TCR pairs. False discovery rates were estimated in a later analysis by permuting HLA or CMV assignments 20 times. In a later analysis, co-occurring TCRs were grouped with DBSCAN, and TCRdist sequence similarity was added when clustering was performed within HLA-allele-positive subsets. Repertoires with fewer than 30,000 or more than 120,000 public chains were left out of co-occurrence clustering, as were four to six repertoires with anomalous nucleotide sharing. TCRdb retrieved this table from immuneACCESS and kept in-frame rearrangements only. Not all clones are present; in checked studies, unresolved V genes account for under half, and no reason is known for the remainder. D and trimming come from the DNA, and the V and J calls and clone size come from that table. The sample profile shows 150,000 to 200,000 clones; around 75% of them were found once. The ten largest clonotypes hold around 2.3% of the sample.

The receptor's source is a male donor in good health and CMV-seronegative. The sequence is built from TRBV27 and TRBJ1-4; matching of 5 bases hints at TRBD1 as the D gene. Sequencing was performed on PBMCs. The CDR3 is CASYGDWGKWGEKLFF. The DNA sequence follows: TGTGCCAGCTACGGGGACTGGGGGAAATGGGGTGAAAAACTGTTTTTT.